The 2 T cell receptor beta chains reported below all come from one sample, sequenced in a study of blood T cell repertoires in COVID-19. Assay used: immunoSEQ multiplex PCR; TCRdb lists only in-frame clones, some missing. Among roughly 400,000 clones listed, 90% were seen once. Sequencing was carried out using PBMCs or T cells enriched from blood (not recorded which). All receptors come from a man younger than 30 who had recovered from COVID-19.

J is TRBJ2-1 and V is TRBV11-2; D is undetermined. The CDR3 runs to 14 residues. The germline V and J ends were trimmed by 2 bases and 3 bases, with 8 bases remaining between them. Germline-derived CDR1 and CDR2 are SGHAT and FQNNGV. CDR3 sequence: CASSLRERYNEQFF. Written as DNA, the CDR3 is TGTGCCAGCAGCTTACGAGAGCGCTACAATGAGCAGTTCTTC.

The chain links TRBV6-2 or TRBV6-3 to TRBJ1-3; D gene unclear. Germline V gives CDR1 MNHEY, CDR2 SVGEGT. Trimming took off 2 bases at V and 2 bases at J, with 10 bases between the two ends. The CDR3 is made up of 15 amino acids. CDR3 nucleotide sequence: TGTGCCAGCAGTTACATCGTCGGGGCTGGAAACACCATATATTTT. It codes for CASSYIVGAGNTIYF.